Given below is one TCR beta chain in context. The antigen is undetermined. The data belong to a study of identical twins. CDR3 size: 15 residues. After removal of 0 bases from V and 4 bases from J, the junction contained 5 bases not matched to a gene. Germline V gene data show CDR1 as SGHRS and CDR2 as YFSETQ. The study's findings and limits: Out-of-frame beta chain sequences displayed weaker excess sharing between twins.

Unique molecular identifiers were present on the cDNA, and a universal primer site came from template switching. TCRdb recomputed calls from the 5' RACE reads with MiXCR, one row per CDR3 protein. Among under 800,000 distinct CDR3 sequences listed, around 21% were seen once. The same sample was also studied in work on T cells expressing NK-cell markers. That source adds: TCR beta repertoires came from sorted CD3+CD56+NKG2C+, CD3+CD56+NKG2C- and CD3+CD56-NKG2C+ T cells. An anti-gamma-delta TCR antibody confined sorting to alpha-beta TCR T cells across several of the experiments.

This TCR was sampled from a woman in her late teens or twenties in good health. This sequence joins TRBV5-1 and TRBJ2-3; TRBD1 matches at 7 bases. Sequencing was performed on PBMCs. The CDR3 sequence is CASSLEGTEADTQYF. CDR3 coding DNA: TGCGCCAGCAGCTTGGAGGGGACAGAAGCAGATACGCAGTATTTT.